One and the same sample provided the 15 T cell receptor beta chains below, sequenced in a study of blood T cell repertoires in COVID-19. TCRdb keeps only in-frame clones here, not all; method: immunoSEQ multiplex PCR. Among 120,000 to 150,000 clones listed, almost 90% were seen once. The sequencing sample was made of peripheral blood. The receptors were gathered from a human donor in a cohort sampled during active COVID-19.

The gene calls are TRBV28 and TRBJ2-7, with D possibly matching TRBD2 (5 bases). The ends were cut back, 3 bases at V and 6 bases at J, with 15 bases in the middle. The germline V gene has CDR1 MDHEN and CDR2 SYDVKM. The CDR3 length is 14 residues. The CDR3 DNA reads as TGTGCCAGCAGTTTTGGCGGAGGTATAGGCGAGCAGTACTTC. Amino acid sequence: CASSFGGGIGEQYF.

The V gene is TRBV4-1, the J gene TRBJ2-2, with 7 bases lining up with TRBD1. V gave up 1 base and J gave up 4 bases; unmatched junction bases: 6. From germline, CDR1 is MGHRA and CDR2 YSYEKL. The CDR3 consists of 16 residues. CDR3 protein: CASSQVPYRGTGELFF. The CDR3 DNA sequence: TGCGCCAGCAGCCAAGTCCCGTACAGGGGCACCGGGGAGCTGTTTTTT.

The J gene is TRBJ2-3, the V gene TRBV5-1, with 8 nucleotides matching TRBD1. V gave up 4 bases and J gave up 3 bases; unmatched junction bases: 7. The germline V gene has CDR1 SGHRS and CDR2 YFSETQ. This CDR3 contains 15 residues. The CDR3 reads CASSPRGLETDTQYF. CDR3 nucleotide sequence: TGCGCCAGCAGCCCCAGGGGGCTTGAGACAGATACGCAGTATTTT.

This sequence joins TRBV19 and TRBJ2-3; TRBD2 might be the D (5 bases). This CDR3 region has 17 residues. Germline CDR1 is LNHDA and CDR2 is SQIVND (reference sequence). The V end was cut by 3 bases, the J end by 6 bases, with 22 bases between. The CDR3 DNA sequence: TGTGCCAGTAGTATCGGGTCGGGCCTAGCTAGGGCGGATACGCAGTATTTT. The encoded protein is CASSIGSGLARADTQYF.

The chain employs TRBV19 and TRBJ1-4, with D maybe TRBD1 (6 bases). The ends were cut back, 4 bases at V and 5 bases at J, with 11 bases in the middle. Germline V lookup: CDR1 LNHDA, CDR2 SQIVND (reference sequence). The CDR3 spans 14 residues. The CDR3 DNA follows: TGTGCCAGTAGTACACAGGGATTAAATGAAAAACTGTTTTTT. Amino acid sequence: CASSTQGLNEKLFF.

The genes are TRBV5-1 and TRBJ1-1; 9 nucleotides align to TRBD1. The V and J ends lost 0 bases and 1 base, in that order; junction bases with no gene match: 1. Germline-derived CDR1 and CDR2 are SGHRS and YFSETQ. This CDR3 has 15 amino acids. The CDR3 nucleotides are TGCGCCAGCAGCTTGGGGACAGGGGAGAACACTGAAGCTTTCTTT. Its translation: CASSLGTGENTEAFF.

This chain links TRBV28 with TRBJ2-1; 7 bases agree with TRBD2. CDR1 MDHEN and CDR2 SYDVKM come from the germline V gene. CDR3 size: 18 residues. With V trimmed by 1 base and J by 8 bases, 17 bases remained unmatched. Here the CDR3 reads CASSLSSPSAGSMDEQFF. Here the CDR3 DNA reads TGTGCCAGCAGTTTATCATCGCCCTCAGCGGGGTCTATGGATGAGCAGTTCTTC.

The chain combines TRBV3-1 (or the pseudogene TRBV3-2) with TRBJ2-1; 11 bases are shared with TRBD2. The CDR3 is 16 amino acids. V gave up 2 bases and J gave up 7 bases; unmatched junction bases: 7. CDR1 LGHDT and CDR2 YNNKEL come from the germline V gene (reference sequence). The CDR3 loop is CASSQKLAGAANEQFF. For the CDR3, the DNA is TGTGCCAGCAGCCAAAAACTAGCGGGGGCGGCGAATGAGCAGTTCTTC.

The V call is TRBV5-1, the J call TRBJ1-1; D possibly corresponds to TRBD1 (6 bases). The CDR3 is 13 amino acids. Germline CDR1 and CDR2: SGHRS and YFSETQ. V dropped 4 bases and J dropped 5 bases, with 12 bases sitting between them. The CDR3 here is CASSAEQGTEAFF. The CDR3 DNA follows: TGCGCCAGCAGCGCCGAACAGGGTACTGAAGCTTTCTTT.

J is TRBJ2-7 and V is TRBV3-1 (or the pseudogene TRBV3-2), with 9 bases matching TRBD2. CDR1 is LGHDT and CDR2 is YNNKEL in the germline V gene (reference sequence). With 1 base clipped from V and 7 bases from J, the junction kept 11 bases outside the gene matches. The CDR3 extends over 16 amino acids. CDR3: CASSQAVAGGPGEQYF. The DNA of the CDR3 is TGTGCCAGCAGCCAAGCGGTCGCGGGAGGGCCGGGAGAGCAGTACTTC.

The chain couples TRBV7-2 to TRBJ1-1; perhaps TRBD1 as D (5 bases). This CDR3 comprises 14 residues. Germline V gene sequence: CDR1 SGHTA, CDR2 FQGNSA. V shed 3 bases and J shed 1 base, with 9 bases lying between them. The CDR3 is CASSFQGQNTEAFF. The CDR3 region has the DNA TGTGCCAGCAGCTTTCAGGGCCAGAACACTGAAGCTTTCTTT.

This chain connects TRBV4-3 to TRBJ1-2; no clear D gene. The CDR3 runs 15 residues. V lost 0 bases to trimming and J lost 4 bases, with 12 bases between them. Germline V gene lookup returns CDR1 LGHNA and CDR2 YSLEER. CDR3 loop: CASSQDTGSIYGYTF. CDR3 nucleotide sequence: TGCGCCAGCAGCCAAGATACCGGGAGCATCTATGGCTACACCTTC.

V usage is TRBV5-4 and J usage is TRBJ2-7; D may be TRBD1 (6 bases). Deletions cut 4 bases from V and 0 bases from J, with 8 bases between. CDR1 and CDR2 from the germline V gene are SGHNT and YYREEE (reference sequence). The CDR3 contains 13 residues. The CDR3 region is CASSTDSSYEQYF. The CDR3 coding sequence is TGTGCCAGCAGCACGGACAGCTCCTACGAGCAGTACTTC. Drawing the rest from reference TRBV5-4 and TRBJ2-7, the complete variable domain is ETGVTQSPTHLIKTRGQQVTLRCSSQSGHNTVSWYQQALGQGPQFIFQYYREEENGRGNFPPRFSGLQFPNYSSELNVNALELDDSALYLCASSTDSSYEQYFGPGTRLTVT.

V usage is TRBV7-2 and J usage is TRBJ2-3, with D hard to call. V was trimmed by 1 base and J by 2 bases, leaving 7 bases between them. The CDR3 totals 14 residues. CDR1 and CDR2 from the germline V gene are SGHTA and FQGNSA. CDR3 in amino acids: CASSLVSTTDTQYF. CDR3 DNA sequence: TGTGCCAGCAGCTTAGTTAGTACCACAGATACGCAGTATTTT.

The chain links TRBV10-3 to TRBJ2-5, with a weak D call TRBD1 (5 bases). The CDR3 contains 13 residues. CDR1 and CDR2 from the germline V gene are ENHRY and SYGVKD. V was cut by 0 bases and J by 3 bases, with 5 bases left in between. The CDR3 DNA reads TGTGCCATCAGTGAGTCGACAGAAGAGACCCAGTACTTC. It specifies CAISESTEETQYF.